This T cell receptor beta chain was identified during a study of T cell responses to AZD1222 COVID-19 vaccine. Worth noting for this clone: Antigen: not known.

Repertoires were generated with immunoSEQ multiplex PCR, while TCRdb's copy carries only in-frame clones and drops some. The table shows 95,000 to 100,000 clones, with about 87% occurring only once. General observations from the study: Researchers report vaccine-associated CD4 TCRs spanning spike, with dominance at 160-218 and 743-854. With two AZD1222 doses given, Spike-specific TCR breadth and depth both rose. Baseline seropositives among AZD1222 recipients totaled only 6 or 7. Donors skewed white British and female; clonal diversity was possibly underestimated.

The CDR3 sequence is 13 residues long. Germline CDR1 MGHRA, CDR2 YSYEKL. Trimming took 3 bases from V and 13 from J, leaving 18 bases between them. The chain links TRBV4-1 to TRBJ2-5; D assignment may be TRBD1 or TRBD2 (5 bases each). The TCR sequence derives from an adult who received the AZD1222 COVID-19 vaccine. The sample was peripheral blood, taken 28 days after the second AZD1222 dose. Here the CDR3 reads CASSQADGGEGYF. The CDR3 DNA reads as TGCGCCAGCAGCCAGGCAGATGGGGGTGAGGGGTACTTC.